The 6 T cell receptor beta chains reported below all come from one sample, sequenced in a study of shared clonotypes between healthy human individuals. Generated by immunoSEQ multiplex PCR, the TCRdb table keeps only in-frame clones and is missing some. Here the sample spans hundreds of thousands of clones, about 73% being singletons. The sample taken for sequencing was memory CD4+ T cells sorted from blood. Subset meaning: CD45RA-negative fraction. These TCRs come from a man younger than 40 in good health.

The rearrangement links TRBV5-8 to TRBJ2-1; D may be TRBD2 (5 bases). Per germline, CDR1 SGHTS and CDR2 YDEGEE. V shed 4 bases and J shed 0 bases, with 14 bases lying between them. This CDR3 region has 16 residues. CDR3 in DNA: TGTGCCAGCAGCCGGACTCCCCCGAGCTCCTACAATGAGCAGTTCTTC. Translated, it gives CASSRTPPSSYNEQFF.

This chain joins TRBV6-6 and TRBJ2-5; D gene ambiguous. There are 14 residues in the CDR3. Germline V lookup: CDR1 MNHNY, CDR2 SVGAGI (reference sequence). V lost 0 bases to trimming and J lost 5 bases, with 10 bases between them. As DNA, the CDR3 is TGTGCCAGCAGTTACTCTCAGGTCCCTGAGACCCAGTACTTC. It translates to CASSYSQVPETQYF.

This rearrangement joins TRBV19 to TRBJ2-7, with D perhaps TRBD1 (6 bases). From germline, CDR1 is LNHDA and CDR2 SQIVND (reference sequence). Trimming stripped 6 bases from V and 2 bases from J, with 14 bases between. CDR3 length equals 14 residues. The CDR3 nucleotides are TGTGCCAGTAGGAGGACAGCATCCACCTACGAGCAGTACTTC. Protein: CASRRTASTYEQYF. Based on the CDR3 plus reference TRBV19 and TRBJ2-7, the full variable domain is DGGITQSPKYLFRKEGQNVTLSCEQNLNHDAMYWYRQDPGQGLRLIYYSQIVNDFQKGDIAEGYSVSREKKESFPLTVTSAQKNPTAFYLCASRRTASTYEQYFGPGTRLTVT.

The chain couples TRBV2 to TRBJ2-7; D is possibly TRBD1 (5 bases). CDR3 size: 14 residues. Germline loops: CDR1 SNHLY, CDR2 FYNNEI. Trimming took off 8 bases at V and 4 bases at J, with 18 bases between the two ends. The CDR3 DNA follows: TGTGCCAGCGCTCTGGACAAGGACGCTTACGAGCAGTACTTC. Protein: CASALDKDAYEQYF.

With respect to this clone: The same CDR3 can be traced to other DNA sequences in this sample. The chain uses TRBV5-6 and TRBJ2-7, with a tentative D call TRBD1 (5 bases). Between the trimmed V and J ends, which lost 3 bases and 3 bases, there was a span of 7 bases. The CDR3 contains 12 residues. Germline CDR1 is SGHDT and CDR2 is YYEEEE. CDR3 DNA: TGTGCCAGCAGCTCCCAGGGCTACGAGCAGTACTTC. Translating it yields CASSSQGYEQYF. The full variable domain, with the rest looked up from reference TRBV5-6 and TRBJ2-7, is DAGVTQSPTHLIKTRGQQVTLRCSPKSGHDTVSWYQQALGQGPQFIFQYYEEEERQRGNFPDRFSGHQFPNYSSELNVNALLLGDSALYLCASSSQGYEQYFGPGTRLTVT.

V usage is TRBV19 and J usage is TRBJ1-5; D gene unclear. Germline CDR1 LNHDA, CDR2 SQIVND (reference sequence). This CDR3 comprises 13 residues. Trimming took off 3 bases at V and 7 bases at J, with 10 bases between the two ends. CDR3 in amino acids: CASSIRPEQPQHF. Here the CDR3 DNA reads TGTGCCAGTAGTATCCGGCCTGAGCAGCCCCAGCATTTT.